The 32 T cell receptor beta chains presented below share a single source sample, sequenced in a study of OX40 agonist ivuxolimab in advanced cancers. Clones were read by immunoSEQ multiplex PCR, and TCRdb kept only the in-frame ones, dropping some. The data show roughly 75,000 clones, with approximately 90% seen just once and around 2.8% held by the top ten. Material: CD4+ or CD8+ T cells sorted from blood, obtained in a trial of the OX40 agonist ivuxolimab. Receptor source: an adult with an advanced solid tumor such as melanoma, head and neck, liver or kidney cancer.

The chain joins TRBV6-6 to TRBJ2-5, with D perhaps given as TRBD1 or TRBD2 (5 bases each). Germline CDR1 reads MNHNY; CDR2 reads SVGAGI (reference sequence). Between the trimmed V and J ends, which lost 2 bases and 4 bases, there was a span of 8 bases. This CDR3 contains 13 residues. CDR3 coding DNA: TGTGCCAGCAGTTACCGGGACGGAGAGACCCAGTACTTC. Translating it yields CASSYRDGETQYF.

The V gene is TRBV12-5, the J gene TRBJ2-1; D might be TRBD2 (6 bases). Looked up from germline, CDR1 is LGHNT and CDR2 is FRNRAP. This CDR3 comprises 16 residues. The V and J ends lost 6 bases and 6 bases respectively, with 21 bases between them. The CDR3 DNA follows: TGTGCTAGTGGCGGGGAACGGGACTTGCTGGGCAATGAGCAGTTCTTC. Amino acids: CASGGERDLLGNEQFF.

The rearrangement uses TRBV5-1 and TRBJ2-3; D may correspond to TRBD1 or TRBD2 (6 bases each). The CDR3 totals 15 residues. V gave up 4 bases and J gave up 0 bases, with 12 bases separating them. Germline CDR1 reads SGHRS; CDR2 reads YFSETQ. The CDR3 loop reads CASSLTGGSTDTQYF. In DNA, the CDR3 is TGCGCCAGCAGCCTGACAGGAGGGAGCACAGATACGCAGTATTTT.

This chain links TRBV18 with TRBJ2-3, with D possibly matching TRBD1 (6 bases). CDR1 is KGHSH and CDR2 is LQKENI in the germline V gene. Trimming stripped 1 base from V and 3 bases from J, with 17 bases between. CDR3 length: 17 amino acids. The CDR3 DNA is TGTGCCAGCTCACCACAACGGATAGCGAGGGGGACAGATACGCAGTATTTT. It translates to CASSPQRIARGTDTQYF.

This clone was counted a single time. CDR3 nucleotides: TGTGCCAGCAGCCCAAGCGGGGGCCAGTACAATGAGCAGTTCTTC. Translated: CASSPSGGQYNEQFF. This chain joins TRBV7-2 and TRBJ2-1, with 8 bases matching TRBD2. The ends lost 5 bases at V and 4 bases at J; junction bases unmatched: 7. Germline assignment: CDR1 SGHTA and CDR2 FQGNSA. The CDR3 extends over 15 amino acids.

The CDR3 DNA reads as TGTGCCAGCAGTTTATGGGCATCCAGAGCCAAAAACATTCAGTACTTC. It codes for CASSLWASRAKNIQYF. The chain is built from TRBV28 and TRBJ2-4; D not certain. The CDR3 contains 16 residues. Germline CDR1 and CDR2: MDHEN and SYDVKM. Trimming left V 0 bases short and J 0 bases short, with 9 bases between.

The CDR3 bases are TGTGCCAGCTCACCAAGGGTCTCAACTAATGAAAAACTGTTTTTT. It codes for CASSPRVSTNEKLFF. The gene calls are TRBV18 and TRBJ1-4; D is unresolved. Germline CDR1 and CDR2: KGHSH and LQKENI. Trimming stripped 2 bases from V and 0 bases from J, with 7 bases between. The CDR3 loop spans 15 amino acids.

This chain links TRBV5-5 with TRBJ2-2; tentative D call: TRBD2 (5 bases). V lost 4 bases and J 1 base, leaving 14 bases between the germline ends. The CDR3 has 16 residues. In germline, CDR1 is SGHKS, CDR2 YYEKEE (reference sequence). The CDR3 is CASSPGFRGNTGELFF. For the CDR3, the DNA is TGTGCCAGCAGCCCGGGCTTCCGGGGGAACACCGGGGAGCTGTTTTTT. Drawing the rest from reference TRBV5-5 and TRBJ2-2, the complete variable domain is DAGVTQSPTHLIKTRGQQVTLRCSPISGHKSVSWYQQVLGQGPQFIFQYYEKEERGRGNFPDRFSARQFPNYSSELNVNALLLGDSALYLCASSPGFRGNTGELFFGEGSRLTVL.

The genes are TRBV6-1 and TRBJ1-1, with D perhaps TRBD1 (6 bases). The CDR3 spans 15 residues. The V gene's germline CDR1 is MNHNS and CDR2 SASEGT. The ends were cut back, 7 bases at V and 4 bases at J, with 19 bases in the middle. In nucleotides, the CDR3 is TGTGCCAGCACCGAGGGGCCCACAGGGACCACTGAAGCTTTCTTT. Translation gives CASTEGPTGTTEAFF.

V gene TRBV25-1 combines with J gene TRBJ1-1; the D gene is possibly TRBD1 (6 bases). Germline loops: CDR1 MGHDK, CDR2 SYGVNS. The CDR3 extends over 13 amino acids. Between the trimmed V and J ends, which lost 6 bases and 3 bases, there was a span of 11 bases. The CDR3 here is CASRTSGDTEAFF. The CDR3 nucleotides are TGTGCCAGCAGAACTTCAGGGGACACTGAAGCTTTCTTT.

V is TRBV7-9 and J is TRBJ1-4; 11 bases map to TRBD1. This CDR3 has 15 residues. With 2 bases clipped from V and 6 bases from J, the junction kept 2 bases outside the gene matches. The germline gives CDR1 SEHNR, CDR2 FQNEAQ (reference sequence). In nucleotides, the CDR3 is TGTGCCAGCAGCTTACGGACAGGGGGCTATGAAAAACTGTTTTTT. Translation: CASSLRTGGYEKLFF.

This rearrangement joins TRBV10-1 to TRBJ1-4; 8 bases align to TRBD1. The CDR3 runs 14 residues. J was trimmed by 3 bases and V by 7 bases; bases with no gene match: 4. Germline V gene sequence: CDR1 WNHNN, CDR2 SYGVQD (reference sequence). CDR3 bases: TGCGCCAGCACAACAGGGGGGTCTAATGAAAAACTGTTTTTT. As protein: CASTTGGSNEKLFF.

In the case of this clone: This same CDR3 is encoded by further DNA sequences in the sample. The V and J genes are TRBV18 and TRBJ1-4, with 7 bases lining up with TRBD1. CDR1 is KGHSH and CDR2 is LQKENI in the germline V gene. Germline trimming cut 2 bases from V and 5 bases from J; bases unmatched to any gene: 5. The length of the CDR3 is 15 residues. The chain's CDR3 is CASSPSQGGNEKLFF. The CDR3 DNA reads TGTGCCAGCTCACCAAGTCAGGGGGGAAATGAAAAACTGTTTTTT.

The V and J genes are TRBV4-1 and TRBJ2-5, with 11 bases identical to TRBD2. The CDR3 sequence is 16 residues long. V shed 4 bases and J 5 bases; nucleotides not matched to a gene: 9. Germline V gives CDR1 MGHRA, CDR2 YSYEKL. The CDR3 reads CASSLSSGGPGETQYF. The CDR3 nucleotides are TGCGCCAGCAGCCTATCTAGCGGGGGGCCGGGGGAGACCCAGTACTTC.

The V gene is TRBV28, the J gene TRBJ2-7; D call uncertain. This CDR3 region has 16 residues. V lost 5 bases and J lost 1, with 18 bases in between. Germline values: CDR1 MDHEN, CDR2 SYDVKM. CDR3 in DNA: TGTGCCAGCAGTACCCGACCAGGACCACAATCCTACGAGCAGTACTTC. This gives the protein CASSTRPGPQSYEQYF. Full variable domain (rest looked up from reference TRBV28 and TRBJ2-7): DVKVTQSSRYLVKRTGEKVFLECVQDMDHENMFWYRQDPGLGLRLIYFSYDVKMKEKGDIPEGYSVSREKKERFSLILESASTNQTSMYLCASSTRPGPQSYEQYFGPGTRLTVT.

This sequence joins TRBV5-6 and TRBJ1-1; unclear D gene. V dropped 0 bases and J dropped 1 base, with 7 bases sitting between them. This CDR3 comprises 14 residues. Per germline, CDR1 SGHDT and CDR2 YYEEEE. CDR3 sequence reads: CASSLVGRNTEAFF. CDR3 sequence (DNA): TGTGCCAGCAGCTTGGTGGGGAGGAACACTGAAGCTTTCTTT.

The CDR3 nucleotides are TGCGCCAGCAGCTACCGGTTGAACACTGAAGCTTTCTTT. This translates into CASSYRLNTEAFF. V and J are TRBV5-1 and TRBJ1-1; D uncertain. This CDR3 has 13 amino acids. CDR1 is SGHRS, CDR2 YFSETQ, per germline. Trimming pared 3 bases from V and 0 bases from J, leaving 6 bases between.

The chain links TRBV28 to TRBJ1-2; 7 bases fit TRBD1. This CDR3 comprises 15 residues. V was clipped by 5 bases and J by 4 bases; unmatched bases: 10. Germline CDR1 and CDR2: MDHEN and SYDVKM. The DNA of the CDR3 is TGTGCCAGCAGTCTTGGGACAGCGAGGGGCTATGGCTACACCTTC. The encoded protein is CASSLGTARGYGYTF.

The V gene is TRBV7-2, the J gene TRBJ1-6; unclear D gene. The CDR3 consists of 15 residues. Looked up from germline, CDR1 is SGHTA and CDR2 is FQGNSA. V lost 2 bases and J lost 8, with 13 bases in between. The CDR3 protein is CASSLRAVEDSPLHF. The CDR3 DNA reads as TGTGCCAGCAGCTTAAGGGCTGTCGAGGATTCACCCCTCCACTTT.

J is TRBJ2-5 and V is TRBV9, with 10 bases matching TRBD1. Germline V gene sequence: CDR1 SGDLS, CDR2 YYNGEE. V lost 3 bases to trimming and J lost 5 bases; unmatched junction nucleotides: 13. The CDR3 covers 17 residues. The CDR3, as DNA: TGTGCCAGCAGCGACTATGGGGGGACAGGGGTTTCGGAGACCCAGTACTTC. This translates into CASSDYGGTGVSETQYF.

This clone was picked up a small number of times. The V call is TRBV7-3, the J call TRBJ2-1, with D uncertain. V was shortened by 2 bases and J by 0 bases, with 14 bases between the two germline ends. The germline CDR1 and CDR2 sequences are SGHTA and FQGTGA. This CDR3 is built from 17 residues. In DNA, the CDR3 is TGTGCCAGCAGCTTATCAATTGGGCGGAGCTCCTACAATGAGCAGTTCTTC. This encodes CASSLSIGRSSYNEQFF.

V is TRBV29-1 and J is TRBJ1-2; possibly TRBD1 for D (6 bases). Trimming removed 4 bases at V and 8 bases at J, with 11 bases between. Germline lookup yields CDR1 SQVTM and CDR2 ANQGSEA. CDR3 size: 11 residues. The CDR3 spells CSVVAGAGYTF. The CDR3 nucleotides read TGCAGCGTTGTCGCGGGGGCCGGCTACACCTTC.

The CDR3: CASSAGGPSTDTQYF. The CDR3, as DNA: TGTGCCAGCAGCGCAGGGGGACCGAGCACAGATACGCAGTATTTT. This chain joins TRBV11-3 and TRBJ2-3; 7 nucleotides align to TRBD1. Germline V gene sequence: CDR1 SGHNT, CDR2 YENEEA. Trimming at V came to 5 bases and at J to 0 bases, leaving 5 bases not matched to a gene. The CDR3 extends over 15 amino acids. The full variable domain, its missing parts supplied by reference TRBV11-3 and TRBJ2-3, is EAGVVQSPRYKIIEKKQPVAFWCNPISGHNTLYWYLQNLGQGPELLIRYENEEAVDDSQLPKDRFSAERLKGVDSTLKIQPAELGDSAVYLCASSAGGPSTDTQYFGPGTRLTVL.

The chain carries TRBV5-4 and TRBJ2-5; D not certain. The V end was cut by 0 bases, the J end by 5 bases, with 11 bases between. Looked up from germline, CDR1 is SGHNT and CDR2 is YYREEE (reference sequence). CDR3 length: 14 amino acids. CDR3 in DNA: TGTGCCAGCAGCTTGGTAGGAAGGGATGAGACCCAGTACTTC. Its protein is CASSLVGRDETQYF.

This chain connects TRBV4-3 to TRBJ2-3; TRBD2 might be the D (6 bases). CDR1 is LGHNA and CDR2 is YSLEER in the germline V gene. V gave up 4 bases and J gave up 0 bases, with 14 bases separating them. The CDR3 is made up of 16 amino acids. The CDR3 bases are TGCGCCAGCAGCCCGGGGACTGGGGTTAGCACAGATACGCAGTATTTT. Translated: CASSPGTGVSTDTQYF.

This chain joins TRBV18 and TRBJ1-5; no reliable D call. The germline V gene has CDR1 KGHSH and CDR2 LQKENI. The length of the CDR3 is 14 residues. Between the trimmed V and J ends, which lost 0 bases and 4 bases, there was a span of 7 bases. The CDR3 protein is CASSPPGRNQPQHF. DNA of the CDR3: TGTGCCAGCTCACCACCGGGTCGGAATCAGCCCCAGCATTTT.

The CDR3 sequence is CASSQDHEGWGGAKNIQYF. CDR3 coding DNA: TGCGCCAGCAGCCAAGATCACGAGGGCTGGGGGGGAGCCAAAAACATTCAGTACTTC. The V gene is TRBV4-3, the J gene TRBJ2-4; the match to TRBD2 covers 7 bases. The J segment lost 0 bases and the V segment lost 0 bases, leaving 11 bases of the junction unmatched. From germline, CDR1 is LGHNA and CDR2 YSLEER. The CDR3 runs to 19 residues.

In nucleotides, the CDR3 is TGTGCCAGCAGCTTAGGTTCAGGCGGACAGGGGAACTATGGCTACACCTTC. Its translation: CASSLGSGGQGNYGYTF. The chain uses TRBV7-9 and TRBJ1-2, with TRBD1 matching 9 bases. V lost 1 base to trimming and J lost 2 bases; unmatched junction nucleotides: 8. This CDR3 is 17 amino acids long. Per the germline V gene, CDR1 is SEHNR and CDR2 is FQNEAQ (reference sequence).

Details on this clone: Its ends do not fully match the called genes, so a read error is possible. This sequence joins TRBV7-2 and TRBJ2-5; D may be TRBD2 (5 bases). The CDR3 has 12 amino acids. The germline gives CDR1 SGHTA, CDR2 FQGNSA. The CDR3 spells CASSLAQETQYF. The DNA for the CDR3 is TGTGCCAGCAGCCTAGCTCAAGAGACCCAGTACTTC. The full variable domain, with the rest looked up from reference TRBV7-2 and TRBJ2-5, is GAGVSQSPSNKVTEKGKDVELRCDPISGHTALYWYRQSLGQGLEFLIYFQGNSAPDKSGLPSDRFSAERTGGSVSTLTIQRTQQEDSAVYLCASSLAQETQYFGPGTRLLVL.

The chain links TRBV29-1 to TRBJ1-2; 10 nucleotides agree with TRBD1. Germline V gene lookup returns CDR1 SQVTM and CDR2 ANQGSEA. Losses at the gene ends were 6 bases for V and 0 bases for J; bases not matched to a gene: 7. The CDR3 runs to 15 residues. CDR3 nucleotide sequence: TGCAGCGTCGCCGGGACAGGGGTAGCTAACTATGGCTACACCTTC. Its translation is CSVAGTGVANYGYTF.

CDR3 in DNA: TGTGCCAGCAGTTTTGGGGCGGGTGTTGAGCAGTTCTTC. Encoded protein: CASSFGAGVEQFF. The chain combines TRBV28 with TRBJ2-1, with D perhaps being TRBD1 or TRBD2 (5 bases each). Germline CDR1 reads MDHEN; CDR2 reads SYDVKM. The V gene lost 3 bases and the J gene lost 9 bases, with 12 bases spanning the gap. This CDR3 comprises 13 residues.

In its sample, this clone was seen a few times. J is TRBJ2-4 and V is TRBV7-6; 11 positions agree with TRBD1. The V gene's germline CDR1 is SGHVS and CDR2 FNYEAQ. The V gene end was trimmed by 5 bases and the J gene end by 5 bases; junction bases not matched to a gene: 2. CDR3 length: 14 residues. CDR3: CASSRTGGENIQYF. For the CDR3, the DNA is TGTGCCAGCAGCCGGACAGGGGGCGAAAACATTCAGTACTTC. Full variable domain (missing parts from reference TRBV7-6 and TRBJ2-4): GAGVSQSPRYKVTKRGQDVALRCDPISGHVSLYWYRQALGQGPEFLTYFNYEAQQDKSGLPNDRFSAERPEGSISTLTIQRTEQRDSAMYRCASSRTGGENIQYFGAGTRLSVL.